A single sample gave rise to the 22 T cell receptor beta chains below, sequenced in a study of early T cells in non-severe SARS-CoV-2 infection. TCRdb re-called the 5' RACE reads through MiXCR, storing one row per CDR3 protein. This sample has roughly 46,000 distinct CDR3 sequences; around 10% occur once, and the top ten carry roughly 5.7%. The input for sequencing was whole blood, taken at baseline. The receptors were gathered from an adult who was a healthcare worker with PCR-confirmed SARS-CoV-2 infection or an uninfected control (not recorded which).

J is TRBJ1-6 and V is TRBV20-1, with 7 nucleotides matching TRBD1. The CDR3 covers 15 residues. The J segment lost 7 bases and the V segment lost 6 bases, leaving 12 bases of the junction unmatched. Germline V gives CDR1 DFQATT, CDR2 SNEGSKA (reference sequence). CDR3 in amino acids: CSAVGRGTENSPLHF. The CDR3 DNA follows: TGCAGTGCCGTCGGCAGGGGGACGGAGAATTCACCCCTCCACTTT.

The CDR3: CASSLEATYEQYF. For the CDR3, the DNA is TGTGCCAGCAGCTTAGAGGCGACCTACGAGCAGTACTTC. This sequence joins TRBV11-2 and TRBJ2-7; D uncertain. Germline V gene lookup returns CDR1 SGHAT and CDR2 FQNNGV. With 0 bases removed from V and 2 bases from J, the gap between germline ends came to 5 bases. The CDR3 is 13 amino acids. The full variable domain, rest sourced from reference TRBV11-2 and TRBJ2-7, is EAGVAQSPRYKIIEKRQSVAFWCNPISGHATLYWYQQILGQGPKLLIQFQNNGVVDDSQLPKDRFSAERLKGVDSTLKIQPAKLEDSAVYLCASSLEATYEQYFGPGTRLTVT.

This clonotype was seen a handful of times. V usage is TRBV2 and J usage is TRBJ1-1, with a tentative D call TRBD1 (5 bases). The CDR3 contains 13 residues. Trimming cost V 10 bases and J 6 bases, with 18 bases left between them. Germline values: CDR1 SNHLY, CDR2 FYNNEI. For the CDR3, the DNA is TGTGCCACCAAAGACAGACCCGGGGCTGAAGCTTTCTTT. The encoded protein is CATKDRPGAEAFF. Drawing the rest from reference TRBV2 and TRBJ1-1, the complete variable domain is EPEVTQTPSHQVTQMGQEVILRCVPISNHLYFYWYRQILGQKVEFLVSFYNNEISEKSEIFDDQFSVERPDGSNFTLKIRSTKLEDSAMYFCATKDRPGAEAFFGQGTRLTVV.

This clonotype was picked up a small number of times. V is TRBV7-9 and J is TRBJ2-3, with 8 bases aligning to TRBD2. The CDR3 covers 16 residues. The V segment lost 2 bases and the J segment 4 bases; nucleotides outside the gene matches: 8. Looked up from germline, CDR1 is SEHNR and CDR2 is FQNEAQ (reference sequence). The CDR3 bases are TGTGCCAGCAGCTTACCCAGGACTAGCATTGCAGATACGCAGTATTTT. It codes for CASSLPRTSIADTQYF. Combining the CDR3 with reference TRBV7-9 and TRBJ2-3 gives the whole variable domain DTGVSQNPRHKITKRGQNVTFRCDPISEHNRLYWYRQTLGQGPEFLTYFQNEAQLEKSRLLSDRFSAERPKGSFSTLEIQRTEQGDSAMYLCASSLPRTSIADTQYFGPGTRLTVL.

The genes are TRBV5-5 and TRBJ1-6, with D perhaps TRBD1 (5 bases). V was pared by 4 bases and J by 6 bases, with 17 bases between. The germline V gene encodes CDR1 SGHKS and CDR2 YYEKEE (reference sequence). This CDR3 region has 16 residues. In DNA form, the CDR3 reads TGTGCCAGCAGCCCGATCTGGGGGGTGACTAATTCACCCCTCCACTTT. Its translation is CASSPIWGVTNSPLHF. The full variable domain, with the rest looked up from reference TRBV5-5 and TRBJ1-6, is DAGVTQSPTHLIKTRGQQVTLRCSPISGHKSVSWYQQVLGQGPQFIFQYYEKEERGRGNFPDRFSARQFPNYSSELNVNALLLGDSALYLCASSPIWGVTNSPLHFGNGTRLTVT.

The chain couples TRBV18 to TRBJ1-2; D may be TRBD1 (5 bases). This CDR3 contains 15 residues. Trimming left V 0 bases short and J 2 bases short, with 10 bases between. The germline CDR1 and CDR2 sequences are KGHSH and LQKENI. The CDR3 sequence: CASSPPARENYGYTF. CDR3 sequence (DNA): TGTGCCAGCTCACCACCGGCCAGGGAGAACTATGGCTACACCTTC.

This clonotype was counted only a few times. As DNA, the CDR3 is TGTGCCAGCATCAGGGTTGAAGCTTTCTTT. It encodes CASIRVEAFF. The V and J genes are TRBV2 and TRBJ1-1; D may be TRBD1 (5 bases). The CDR3 length is 10 residues. Per germline, CDR1 SNHLY and CDR2 FYNNEI. Between the trimmed V and J ends, which lost 7 bases and 7 bases, there was a span of 7 bases.

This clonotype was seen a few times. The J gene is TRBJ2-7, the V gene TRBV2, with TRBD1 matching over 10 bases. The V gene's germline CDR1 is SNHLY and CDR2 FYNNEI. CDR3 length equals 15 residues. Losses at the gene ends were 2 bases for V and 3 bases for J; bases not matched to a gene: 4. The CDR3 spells CASSERGDRGYEQYF. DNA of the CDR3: TGTGCCAGCAGTGAAAGGGGGGACAGGGGCTACGAGCAGTACTTC.

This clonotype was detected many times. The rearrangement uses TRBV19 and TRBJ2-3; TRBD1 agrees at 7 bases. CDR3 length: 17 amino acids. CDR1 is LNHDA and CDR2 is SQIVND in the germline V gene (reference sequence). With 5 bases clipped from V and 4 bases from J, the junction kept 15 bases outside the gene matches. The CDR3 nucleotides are TGTGCCAGTAGTTTTCGGGACAGCCCTAGACCACCAGATACGCAGTATTTT. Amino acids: CASSFRDSPRPPDTQYF.

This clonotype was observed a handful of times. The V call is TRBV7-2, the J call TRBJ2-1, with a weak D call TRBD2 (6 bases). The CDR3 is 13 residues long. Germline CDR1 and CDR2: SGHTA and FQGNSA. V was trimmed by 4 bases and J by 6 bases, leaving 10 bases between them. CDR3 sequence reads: CASSSDSGNEQFF. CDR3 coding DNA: TGTGCCAGCAGCTCCGATAGCGGCAATGAGCAGTTCTTC.

CDR3: CASSLDRGTGELFF. DNA for the CDR3: TGTGCCAGCAGCTTAGACAGGGGCACCGGGGAGCTGTTTTTT. The chain couples TRBV11-1 to TRBJ2-2, with 7 nucleotides matching TRBD1. V lost 1 base and J lost 4; bases outside the gene matches: 0. This CDR3 contains 14 residues. Germline assignment: CDR1 SGHAT and CDR2 FQDESV (reference sequence).

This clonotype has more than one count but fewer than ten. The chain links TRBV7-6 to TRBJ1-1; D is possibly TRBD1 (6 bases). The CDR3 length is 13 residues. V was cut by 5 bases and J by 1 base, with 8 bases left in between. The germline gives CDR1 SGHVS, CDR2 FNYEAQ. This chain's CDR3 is CASSQDRNTEAFF. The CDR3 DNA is TGTGCCAGCAGCCAGGACAGGAACACTGAAGCTTTCTTT.

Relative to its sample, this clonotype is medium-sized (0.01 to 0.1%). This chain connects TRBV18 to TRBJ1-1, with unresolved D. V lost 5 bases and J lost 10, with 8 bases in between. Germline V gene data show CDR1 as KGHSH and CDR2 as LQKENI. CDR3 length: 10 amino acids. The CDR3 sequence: CASSSGRAFF. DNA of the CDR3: TGTGCCAGCTCATCGGGTCGAGCTTTCTTT.

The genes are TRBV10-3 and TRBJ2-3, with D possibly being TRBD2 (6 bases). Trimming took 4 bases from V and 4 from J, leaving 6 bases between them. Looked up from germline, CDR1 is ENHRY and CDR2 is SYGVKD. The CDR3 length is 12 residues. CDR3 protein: CAISGGADTQYF. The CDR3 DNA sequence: TGTGCCATCAGTGGGGGGGCAGATACGCAGTATTTT.

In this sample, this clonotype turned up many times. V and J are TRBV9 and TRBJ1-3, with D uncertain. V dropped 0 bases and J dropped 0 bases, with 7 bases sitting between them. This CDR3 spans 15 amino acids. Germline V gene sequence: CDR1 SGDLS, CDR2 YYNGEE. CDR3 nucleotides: TGTGCCAGCAGCGTAGGGCTGAGCTCTGGAAACACCATATATTTT. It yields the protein CASSVGLSSGNTIYF.

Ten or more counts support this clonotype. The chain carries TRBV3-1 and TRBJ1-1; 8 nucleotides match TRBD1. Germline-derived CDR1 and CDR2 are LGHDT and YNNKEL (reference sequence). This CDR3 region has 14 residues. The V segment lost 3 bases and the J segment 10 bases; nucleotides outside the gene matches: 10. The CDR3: CASSQYGQGGVAFF. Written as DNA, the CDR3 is TGTGCCAGCAGCCAGTATGGACAGGGAGGAGTAGCTTTCTTT.

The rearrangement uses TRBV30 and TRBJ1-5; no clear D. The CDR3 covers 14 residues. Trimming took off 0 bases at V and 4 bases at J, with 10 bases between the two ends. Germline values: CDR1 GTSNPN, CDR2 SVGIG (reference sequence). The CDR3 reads CAWSVRLGNQPQHF. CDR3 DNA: TGTGCCTGGAGTGTAAGGCTGGGGAATCAGCCCCAGCATTTT.

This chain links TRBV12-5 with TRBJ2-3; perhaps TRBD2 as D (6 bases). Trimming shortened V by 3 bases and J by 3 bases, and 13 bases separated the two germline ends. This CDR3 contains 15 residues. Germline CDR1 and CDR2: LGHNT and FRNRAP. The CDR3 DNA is TGTGCTAGTGGTTTAGAATGGGGAGGAACAGATACGCAGTATTTT. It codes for CASGLEWGGTDTQYF.

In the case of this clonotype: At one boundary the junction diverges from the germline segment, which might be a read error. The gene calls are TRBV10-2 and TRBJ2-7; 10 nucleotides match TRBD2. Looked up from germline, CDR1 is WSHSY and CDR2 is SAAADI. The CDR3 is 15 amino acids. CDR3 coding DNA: TGCGCCAGCTGTGAGCCTAGCGGGGGATCCTACGAGCAGTACTTC. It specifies CASCEPSGGSYEQYF.

Here the CDR3 DNA reads TGTGCCAGCAGCCCCCTGGGGTTCCCGCCCCAGCATTTT. Encoded protein: CASSPLGFPPQHF. The V gene is TRBV3-1, the J gene TRBJ1-5, with D unclear. Trimming took off 4 bases at V and 9 bases at J, with 13 bases between the two ends. The CDR3 contains 13 residues. Germline V gene lookup returns CDR1 LGHDT and CDR2 YNNKEL (reference sequence).

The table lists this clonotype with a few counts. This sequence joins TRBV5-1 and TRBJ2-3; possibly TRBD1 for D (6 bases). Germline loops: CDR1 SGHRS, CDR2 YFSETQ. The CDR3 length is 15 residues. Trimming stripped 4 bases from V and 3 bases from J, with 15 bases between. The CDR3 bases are TGCGCCAGCAGCCCTACAGGGAGTTGGACAGATACGCAGTATTTT. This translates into CASSPTGSWTDTQYF.

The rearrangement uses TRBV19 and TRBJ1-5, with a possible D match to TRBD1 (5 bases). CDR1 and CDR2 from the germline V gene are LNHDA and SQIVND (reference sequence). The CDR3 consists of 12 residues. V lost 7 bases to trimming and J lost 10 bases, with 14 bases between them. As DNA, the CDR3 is TGTGCCAGTAATCCTGGAGGGGCTCCCCAGCATTTT. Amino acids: CASNPGGAPQHF.